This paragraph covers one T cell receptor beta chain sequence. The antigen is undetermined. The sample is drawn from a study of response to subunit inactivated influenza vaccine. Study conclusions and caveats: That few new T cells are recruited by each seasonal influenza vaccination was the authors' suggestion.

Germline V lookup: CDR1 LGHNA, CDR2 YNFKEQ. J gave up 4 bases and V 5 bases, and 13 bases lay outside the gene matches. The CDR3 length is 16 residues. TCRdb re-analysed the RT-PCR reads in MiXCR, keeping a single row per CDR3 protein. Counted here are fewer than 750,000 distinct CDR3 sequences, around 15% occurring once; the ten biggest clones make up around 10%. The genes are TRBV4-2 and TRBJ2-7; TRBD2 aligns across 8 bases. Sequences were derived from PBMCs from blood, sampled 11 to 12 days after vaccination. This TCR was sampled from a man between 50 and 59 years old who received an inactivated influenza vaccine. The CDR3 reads CASSSEGAGGRYEQYF. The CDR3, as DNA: TGTGCCAGCAGCTCAGAAGGGGCGGGAGGTCGGTACGAGCAGTACTTC.